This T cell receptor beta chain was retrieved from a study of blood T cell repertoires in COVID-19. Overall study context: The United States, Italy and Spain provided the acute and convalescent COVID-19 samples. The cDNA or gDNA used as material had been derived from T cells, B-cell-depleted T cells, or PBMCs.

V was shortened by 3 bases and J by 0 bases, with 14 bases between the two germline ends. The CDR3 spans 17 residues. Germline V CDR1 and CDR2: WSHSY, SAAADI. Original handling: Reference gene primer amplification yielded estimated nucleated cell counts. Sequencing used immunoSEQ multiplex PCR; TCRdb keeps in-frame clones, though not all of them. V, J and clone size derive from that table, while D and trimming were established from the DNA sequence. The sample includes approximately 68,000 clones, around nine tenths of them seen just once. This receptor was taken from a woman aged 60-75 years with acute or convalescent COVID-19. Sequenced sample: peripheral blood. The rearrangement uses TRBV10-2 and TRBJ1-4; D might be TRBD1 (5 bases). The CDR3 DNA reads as TGCGCCAGCAGTGATCGCGGACACCCTACAACTAATGAAAAACTGTTTTTT. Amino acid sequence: CASSDRGHPTTNEKLFF.